The 22 T cell receptor beta chains given below trace back to one sample, sequenced in a study of T cell repertoires in cytomegalovirus infection. These receptors are not linked to any known antigen. MiXCR, applied by TCRdb to the reads, yields one record per CDR3 protein. The sample lists around 100,000 distinct CDR3 sequences; less than 55% were seen once. Here the sequenced sample was CD8+ T cells from cultured PBMCs, taken from culture after CMV antigen stimulation. The receptors stem from a human donor in good health (CMV status not recorded). Some clones in this sample may be carry-over from other donors' samples.

The V gene is TRBV2, the J gene TRBJ2-3; maybe TRBD2 (6 bases). Deletions cut 6 bases from V and 2 bases from J, with 18 bases between. The CDR3 sequence is 16 residues long. The germline gives CDR1 SNHLY, CDR2 FYNNEI. This CDR3 reads CASSFRAGGSTDTQYF. In DNA form, the CDR3 reads TGTGCCAGCAGCTTCCGGGCCGGGGGATCCACAGATACGCAGTATTTT.

The rearrangement uses TRBV12-3 or TRBV12-4 and TRBJ2-1; 10 nucleotides line up with TRBD2. Unmatched junction bases numbered 6, after V lost 3 bases and J lost 7 bases. The CDR3 loop spans 15 amino acids. The chain's CDR3 is CASSFPSGGRNEQFF. CDR3 nucleotides: TGTGCCAGCAGTTTTCCTAGCGGGGGCCGAAATGAGCAGTTCTTC.

The chain employs TRBV12-5 and TRBJ2-4; 7 bases fit TRBD2. CDR3 length: 14 amino acids. The germline CDR1 and CDR2 sequences are LGHNT and FRNRAP. After removal of 6 bases from V and 1 base from J, the junction contained 3 bases not matched to a gene. Written as DNA, the CDR3 is TGTGCTAGTGGCCTGGGGGGGGCCAAAAACATTCAGTACTTC. Protein: CASGLGGAKNIQYF.

This clonotype showed up just a few times. This sequence joins TRBV6-6 and TRBJ2-1; D possibly matches TRBD1 or TRBD2 (5 bases each). The ends were cut back, 5 bases at V and 7 bases at J, with 12 bases in the middle. The CDR3 sequence is 13 residues long. The germline V gene has CDR1 MNHNY and CDR2 SVGAGI (reference sequence). In DNA, the CDR3 is TGTGCCAGCAGTCACCGGGACGGGAATGAGCAGTTCTTC. This sequence encodes CASSHRDGNEQFF.

This clonotype was picked up many times. This chain uses TRBV5-6 with TRBJ2-1; D uncertain. Trimming removed 0 bases at V and 7 bases at J, with 5 bases between. The CDR3 runs to 12 residues. Germline CDR1 and CDR2: SGHDT and YYEEEE. Here the CDR3 reads CASSLGTNEQFF. The CDR3 DNA is TGTGCCAGCAGCTTGGGTACTAATGAGCAGTTCTTC.

This clonotype turned up a few times. This chain joins TRBV7-2 and TRBJ1-3; D might be TRBD1 (5 bases). CDR1 SGHTA and CDR2 FQGNSA come from the germline V gene. The CDR3 extends over 14 amino acids. The V gene lost 4 bases and the J gene lost 4 bases, with 11 bases spanning the gap. The CDR3 DNA sequence: TGTGCCAGCAGCTCTACAGGCTCGGGAAACACCATATATTTT. Amino acid sequence: CASSSTGSGNTIYF.

This clonotype was counted only a few times. This rearrangement joins TRBV7-8 to TRBJ2-1; 8 bases are shared with TRBD2. With V trimmed by 5 bases and J by 1 base, 7 bases remained unmatched. Germline CDR1 reads SGHVS; CDR2 reads FQNEAQ. The CDR3 totals 16 residues. The DNA for the CDR3 is TGTGCCAGCAGCCTTACAGCGGGAGCATCCTACAATGAGCAGTTCTTC. This translates into CASSLTAGASYNEQFF.

The chain carries TRBV9 and TRBJ1-3; 7 bases fit TRBD1. CDR1 is SGDLS, CDR2 YYNGEE, per germline. V was pared by 4 bases and J by 3 bases, with 4 bases of the junction left unmatched. This CDR3 region has 14 residues. The DNA for the CDR3 is TGTGCCAGCAGCCCACAGGGGTATGGAAACACCATATATTTT. This codes for CASSPQGYGNTIYF.

The chain combines TRBV20-1 with TRBJ1-1, with D hard to call. Per germline, CDR1 DFQATT and CDR2 SNEGSKA (reference sequence). The CDR3 contains 13 residues. V lost 6 bases and J lost 8, with 19 bases in between. CDR3 DNA sequence: TGCAGTGCGGTGGACCCTTCTGTATCCGAAGCTTTCTTT. This gives the protein CSAVDPSVSEAFF.

There are a few counts of this clonotype. V usage is TRBV2 and J usage is TRBJ1-1; 8 bases line up with TRBD1. The ends lost 5 bases at V and 1 base at J; junction bases unmatched: 3. Germline lookup yields CDR1 SNHLY and CDR2 FYNNEI. This CDR3 is 14 amino acids long. In DNA form, the CDR3 reads TGTGCCAGCAGTCTGACAGGGGCGAACACTGAAGCTTTCTTT. Translated: CASSLTGANTEAFF.

Comment on this clonotype: The DNA is left out, because the CDR3 cannot be placed on it with certainty; the CDR3 is given as TCRdb lists it. This chain uses TRBV7-5 with TRBJ2-1; no check of the table's D call, TRBD1, against the DNA was made. TRBV7-5 is a known pseudogene. 18 amino acids form the CDR3, both terminal residues included. The CDR3 loop reads CISVPEAPTGGFYNEQFF.

V is TRBV7-6 and J is TRBJ2-5; 7 bases line up with TRBD1. J was trimmed by 3 bases and V by 5 bases; bases with no gene match: 9. This CDR3 comprises 15 residues. Per the germline V gene, CDR1 is SGHVS and CDR2 is FNYEAQ. CDR3 in DNA: TGTGCCAGCAGCCCAATTGGACAGGCCGAAGAGACCCAGTACTTC. Translation gives CASSPIGQAEETQYF.

CDR3 protein: CASSQAPGHVYGYTF. The CDR3 DNA reads as TGCGCCAGCAGCCAAGCCCCAGGACATGTCTATGGCTACACCTTC. V and J are TRBV4-1 and TRBJ1-2; a weak D match, TRBD1 (5 bases). The V gene lost 1 base and the J gene lost 4 bases, with 13 bases spanning the gap. Germline V gene lookup returns CDR1 MGHRA and CDR2 YSYEKL. This CDR3 is 15 amino acids long.

J is TRBJ2-7 and V is TRBV6-5, with a possible D match to TRBD2 (6 bases). Germline loops: CDR1 MNHEY, CDR2 SVGAGI. V lost 5 bases, J lost 3 bases, and 17 bases lay in between. The CDR3 is made up of 15 amino acids. This CDR3 reads CASSPPGTWGYEQYF. As DNA, the CDR3 is TGTGCCAGCAGTCCACCCGGGACTTGGGGCTACGAGCAGTACTTC.

This clonotype has at least ten counts. This chain uses TRBV4-1 with TRBJ2-1; 10 bases are a match to TRBD1. Looked up from germline, CDR1 is MGHRA and CDR2 is YSYEKL. V was pared by 0 bases and J by 6 bases, with 11 bases of the junction left unmatched. The CDR3 has 18 amino acids. For the CDR3, the DNA is TGCGCCAGCAGCCAAGAGCGATGGGGGACAGGGGTGGTCAATGAGCAGTTCTTC. It is translated as CASSQERWGTGVVNEQFF.

The chain carries TRBV12-3 or TRBV12-4 and TRBJ2-2; D perhaps matches TRBD2 (6 bases). The CDR3 totals 12 residues. In DNA, the CDR3 is TGTGGGGGGACGCGGGGCACCGGGGAGCTGTTTTTT. Its protein is CGGTRGTGELFF.

The chain couples TRBV19 to TRBJ2-1; possible D gene TRBD1, 5 bases. Germline CDR1 is LNHDA and CDR2 is SQIVND (reference sequence). CDR3 length: 16 residues. Trimming stripped 3 bases from V and 0 bases from J, with 12 bases between. Here the CDR3 reads CASSIPTDSSYNEQFF. The CDR3, as DNA: TGTGCCAGTAGTATCCCAACTGACAGCTCCTACAATGAGCAGTTCTTC.

This clonotype showed up just a few times. The chain couples TRBV11-2 to TRBJ2-3, with D tentatively TRBD1 or TRBD2 (6 bases each). The CDR3 runs 16 residues. Trimming left V 1 base short and J 5 bases short, with 16 bases between. CDR1 is SGHAT, CDR2 FQNNGV, per germline. CDR3 coding DNA: TGTGCCAGCAGCTTAGTCTTCCCGGGGGCGGGAGATACGCAGTATTTT. The encoded protein is CASSLVFPGAGDTQYF.

The rearrangement joins TRBV28 to TRBJ2-3; the match to TRBD2 covers 13 bases. Germline CDR1 MDHEN, CDR2 SYDVKM. The CDR3 contains 18 residues. Trimming removed 6 bases from V and 3 bases from J; junction bases left unmatched: 12. DNA for the CDR3: TGTGCCAGCAGGTTAGGGGAGACTAGCGGGGGGCTGACAGATACGCAGTATTTT. It yields the protein CASRLGETSGGLTDTQYF. Using reference TRBV28 and TRBJ2-3 for the parts outside the CDR3, the full variable domain is DVKVTQSSRYLVKRTGEKVFLECVQDMDHENMFWYRQDPGLGLRLIYFSYDVKMKEKGDIPEGYSVSREKKERFSLILESASTNQTSMYLCASRLGETSGGLTDTQYFGPGTRLTVL.

The rearrangement joins TRBV6-5 to TRBJ2-6; unclear D gene. Germline CDR1 reads MNHEY; CDR2 reads SVGAGI. The CDR3 runs 13 residues. Trimming cost V 5 bases and J 4 bases, with 6 bases left between them. CDR3 nucleotide sequence: TGTGCCAGCAGTGCGACAGGGGCCAACGTCCTGACTTTC. Translated, it gives CASSATGANVLTF.

This clonotype was recorded many times. The chain is built from TRBV12-3 or TRBV12-4 and TRBJ1-1; D is uncertain. This CDR3 contains 13 residues. V lost 5 bases, J lost 5 bases, and 12 bases lay in between. CDR3 nucleotides: TGTGCCAGCAGTCCCTTCCAGTGGACTGAAGCTTTCTTT. Its protein product is CASSPFQWTEAFF.

This clonotype was detected only a few times. The rearrangement links TRBV7-9 to TRBJ2-3; the D is unclear. The CDR3 loop spans 14 amino acids. V shed 6 bases and J shed 0 bases, with 10 bases lying between them. Germline-derived CDR1 and CDR2 are SEHNR and FQNEAQ (reference sequence). In nucleotides, the CDR3 is TGTGCCAGCAGACAGATAATTAGCACAGATACGCAGTATTTT. As protein: CASRQIISTDTQYF. The full variable domain, rest sourced from reference TRBV7-9 and TRBJ2-3, is DTGVSQNPRHKITKRGQNVTFRCDPISEHNRLYWYRQTLGQGPEFLTYFQNEAQLEKSRLLSDRFSAERPKGSFSTLEIQRTEQGDSAMYLCASRQIISTDTQYFGPGTRLTVL.